What follows are 8 T cell receptor beta chains derived from one specimen sequenced in a study of blood T cell repertoires in COVID-19. Measured with immunoSEQ multiplex PCR; TCRdb has only the in-frame clones, and not every one. The sample includes hundreds of thousands of clones, approximately 78% of them seen just once. Source material: PBMCs or T cells enriched from blood (not recorded which). The source of these receptors is a man in his forties who had been exposed to COVID-19.

This rearrangement joins TRBV5-5 to TRBJ2-1; TRBD1 agrees at 7 bases. The CDR3 runs 16 residues. Trimming took 2 bases from V and 0 from J; bases not matched to a gene: 5. The germline V gene has CDR1 SGHKS and CDR2 YYEKEE (reference sequence). CDR3 coding DNA: TGTGCCAGCAGCTTTCTGACAGGGAGCTCCTACAATGAGCAGTTCTTC. It is translated as CASSFLTGSSYNEQFF.

The chain uses TRBV19 and TRBJ2-7; TRBD1 might be the D (6 bases). The CDR3 has 13 residues. Germline-derived CDR1 and CDR2 are LNHDA and SQIVND (reference sequence). Trimming stripped 2 bases from V and 9 bases from J, with 14 bases between. In nucleotides, the CDR3 is TGTGCCAGTAGTATAAGGGGGTCGACAGGGCAGTACTTC. It is translated as CASSIRGSTGQYF.

This clone was found a few times. The rearrangement joins TRBV2 to TRBJ2-3, with 12 bases aligning to TRBD2. The V and J ends lost 6 bases and 0 bases, in that order; junction bases with no gene match: 4. Germline V gives CDR1 SNHLY, CDR2 FYNNEI. The CDR3 is 16 residues long. The DNA for the CDR3 is TGTGCCAGCAGCCCCACTAGCGGGAGGAGCACAGATACGCAGTATTTT. Translating gives CASSPTSGRSTDTQYF.

In this sample, this clone turned up a few times. The genes are TRBV7-9 and TRBJ2-7; a weak D match, TRBD2 (6 bases). This CDR3 is built from 13 residues. V lost 3 bases and J lost 5, with 11 bases in between. Germline CDR1 and CDR2: SEHNR and FQNEAQ (reference sequence). The CDR3 region has the DNA TGTGCCAGCAGCTTCATAATAGCGGACGAGCAGTACTTC. Translating gives CASSFIIADEQYF.

CDR3 residues: CASSTGDKSSYNSPLHF. In DNA form, the CDR3 reads TGCGCCAGCAGCACGGGAGACAAAAGCTCCTATAATTCACCCCTCCACTTT. The chain recombines TRBV5-1 with TRBJ1-6; D is unresolved. With 4 bases removed from V and 0 bases from J, the gap between germline ends came to 14 bases. The CDR3 has 17 residues. From germline, CDR1 is SGHRS and CDR2 YFSETQ. Full variable domain (rest looked up from reference TRBV5-1 and TRBJ1-6): KAGVTQTPRYLIKTRGQQVTLSCSPISGHRSVSWYQQTPGQGLQFLFEYFSETQRNKGNFPGRFSGRQFSNSRSEMNVSTLELGDSALYLCASSTGDKSSYNSPLHFGNGTRLTVT.

V and J are TRBV5-6 and TRBJ1-2; D uncertain. The CDR3 runs 13 residues. V dropped 4 bases and J dropped 0 bases, with 7 bases sitting between them. In germline, CDR1 is SGHDT, CDR2 YYEEEE. The CDR3 is CASSIVSNYGYTF. The CDR3 coding sequence is TGTGCCAGCAGCATCGTGTCTAACTATGGCTACACCTTC.

This chain joins TRBV2 and TRBJ2-5, with a weak D call TRBD2 (7 bases). V was clipped by 8 bases and J by 0 bases, with 16 bases between them. Germline V gives CDR1 SNHLY, CDR2 FYNNEI. The CDR3 covers 15 residues. This CDR3 reads CASDEQGLYQETQYF. In DNA form, the CDR3 reads TGTGCCAGCGATGAACAGGGACTATACCAAGAGACCCAGTACTTC.

This chain uses TRBV5-6 with TRBJ1-2; 7 bases are a match to TRBD1. The J segment lost 6 bases and the V segment lost 4 bases, leaving 15 bases of the junction unmatched. There are 16 residues in the CDR3. Germline values: CDR1 SGHDT, CDR2 YYEEEE. CDR3 sequence (DNA): TGTGCCAGCAGCCCATACGAAAAAGGGGGCGTCGATGGCTACACCTTC. Residues: CASSPYEKGGVDGYTF.